The 7 T cell receptor beta chains reported below all come from one sample, sequenced in a study of identical twins. TCRdb redid the calling of the 5' RACE reads with MiXCR, one entry per CDR3 protein. The sample includes roughly 480,000 distinct CDR3 sequences, around 24% of them seen just once. The data also belong to a second study, concerning T cells expressing NK-cell markers.

Sequences were obtained from CD4+ T cells sorted from blood. Receptors originate from a woman between 18 and 30 years old in good health.

This clonotype was seen more than once but under ten times. The chain couples TRBV12-3 or TRBV12-4 to TRBJ1-5; D gene uncertain. The CDR3 has 14 residues. V lost 2 bases and J lost 4, with 9 bases in between. CDR3 coding DNA: TGTGCCAGCAGTTTAAGCATAAGTAATCAGCCCCAGCATTTT. Protein: CASSLSISNQPQHF.

The rearrangement uses TRBV14 and TRBJ2-1; TRBD2 matches 9 bases. V was clipped by 3 bases and J by 4 bases; unmatched bases: 4. CDR1 SGHDN and CDR2 FVKESK come from the germline V gene. The CDR3 sequence is 15 residues long. The CDR3 loop reads CASSQQRGAYNEQFF. In DNA form, the CDR3 reads TGTGCCAGCAGCCAGCAGCGGGGGGCTTACAATGAGCAGTTCTTC. The complete variable domain, with remaining parts taken from reference TRBV14 and TRBJ2-1, reads EAGVTQFPSHSVIEKGQTVTLRCDPISGHDNLYWYRRVMGKEIKFLLHFVKESKQDESGMPNNRFLAERTGGTYSTLKVQPAELEDSGVYFCASSQQRGAYNEQFFGPGTRLTVL.

This sequence joins TRBV12-3 or TRBV12-4 and TRBJ2-1; TRBD1 might be the D (6 bases). The CDR3 covers 13 residues. Trimming took off 6 bases at V and 8 bases at J, with 14 bases between the two ends. The DNA for the CDR3 is TGTGCCAGCAGAACAACAGGGATCGATGAGCAGTTCTTC. This gives the protein CASRTTGIDEQFF.

The table lists this clonotype with a few counts. CDR3 sequence: CASSVGRVNTQYF. The CDR3 nucleotides are TGTGCCAGCAGCGTAGGGCGGGTAAATACGCAGTATTTT. The chain combines TRBV9 with TRBJ2-3, with D possibly TRBD2 on 5 matching bases. Germline CDR1 SGDLS, CDR2 YYNGEE. The V and J ends lost 0 bases and 7 bases respectively, with 9 bases between them. The CDR3 consists of 13 residues.

The V and J genes are TRBV5-8 and TRBJ2-1; 9 nucleotides line up with TRBD2. Germline trimming cut 0 bases from V and 7 bases from J; bases unmatched to any gene: 5. Germline values: CDR1 SGHTS, CDR2 YDEGEE. CDR3 length: 15 amino acids. The CDR3 nucleotides read TGTGCCAGCAGCTTGGCCGGGACTAGCTTTAATGAGCAGTTCTTC. It specifies CASSLAGTSFNEQFF.

This sequence joins TRBV4-2 and TRBJ2-3; 8 bases match TRBD1. The CDR3 runs to 16 residues. From germline, CDR1 is LGHNA and CDR2 YNFKEQ. The V and J ends lost 4 bases and 5 bases, in that order; junction bases with no gene match: 11. The CDR3 DNA follows: TGTGCCAGCAGCCCTACCGGACAGGGTGAATTAGATACGCAGTATTTT. This sequence encodes CASSPTGQGELDTQYF.

This clonotype was detected a few times. The chain couples TRBV9 to TRBJ2-7, with D possibly matching TRBD2 (6 bases). This CDR3 has 17 amino acids. Germline lookup yields CDR1 SGDLS and CDR2 YYNGEE. Trimming shortened V by 3 bases and J by 0 bases, and 19 bases separated the two germline ends. CDR3 sequence: CASSAGDFGGSSYEQYF. CDR3 DNA sequence: TGTGCCAGCAGCGCCGGGGACTTCGGGGGAAGCTCCTACGAGCAGTACTTC.